The TCR beta chain described here comes from a study of blood T cell repertoires in COVID-19. In the study overall: Researchers got acute and convalescent COVID-19 samples from the United States, Italy and Spain. PBMCs, B-cell-depleted T cells, or T cells provided the cDNA or gDNA that made up the material.

V was pared by 1 base and J by 5 bases, with 10 bases of the junction left unmatched. Germline lookup yields CDR1 SGHTA and CDR2 FQGNSA. This CDR3 is 17 amino acids long. As processed by the authors: Quantification of nucleated cells was approximated via reference gene primer amplification. Here immunoSEQ multiplex PCR was the method, and the copy in TCRdb shows in-frame clones only, minus some. From that table come the V and J calls and clone size; the DNA was used to work out D and trimming. Here the sample spans about 110,000 clones, over 65% being singletons. The source of this sequence is a woman aged 80 or over with acute or convalescent COVID-19. This chain links TRBV7-2 with TRBJ2-5; TRBD2 matches 10 bases. Specimen: peripheral blood. The CDR3 nucleotides are TGTGCCAGCAGCTTAGAGAGTCTAGCGGGAGTTGGGGAGACCCAGTACTTC. Translating gives CASSLESLAGVGETQYF.